Below are 5 T cell receptor beta chains sequenced from a single sample in a study of blood T cell repertoires in COVID-19. Assay: immunoSEQ multiplex PCR; the TCRdb copy retains only in-frame clones and omits some. The sample lists 300,000 to 350,000 clones, about 87% occurring once. Sequenced: peripheral blood. These TCRs come from a young man with COVID-19, enrolled during active disease.

The rearrangement uses TRBV7-2 and TRBJ2-7; 7 positions agree with TRBD1. This CDR3 has 13 residues. V dropped 5 bases and J dropped 3; count of bases not matched to a gene: 4. In germline, CDR1 is SGHTA, CDR2 FQGNSA. The CDR3 protein is CASSEGQHYEQYF. Written as DNA, the CDR3 is TGTGCCAGCAGCGAGGGACAGCACTACGAGCAGTACTTC.

The V gene is TRBV7-6, the J gene TRBJ2-7; 7 bases line up with TRBD1. The germline CDR1 and CDR2 sequences are SGHVS and FNYEAQ. The CDR3 contains 15 residues. V shed 1 base, J shed 2 bases, and the junction held 5 bases outside the gene matches. The CDR3 coding sequence is TGTGCCAGCAGCTTAGATGGGACAGCCACCTACGAGCAGTACTTC. Residues: CASSLDGTATYEQYF.

This clone was detected only a few times. The chain carries TRBV27 and TRBJ2-2; D is uncertain. The CDR3 loop spans 13 amino acids. Germline loops: CDR1 MNHEY, CDR2 SMNVEV (reference sequence). Deletions cut 1 base from V and 8 bases from J, with 8 bases between. The CDR3 protein is CASSLLSQGELFF. The CDR3 bases are TGTGCCAGCAGTTTATTAAGTCAGGGGGAGCTGTTTTTT.

This sequence joins TRBV9 and TRBJ2-2; D possibly corresponds to TRBD1 (6 bases). From germline, CDR1 is SGDLS and CDR2 YYNGEE. With 2 bases removed from V and 0 bases from J, the gap between germline ends came to 11 bases. This CDR3 region has 16 residues. CDR3 nucleotides: TGTGCCAGCAGCGTGAGGGACACTACGAACACCGGGGAGCTGTTTTTT. This translates into CASSVRDTTNTGELFF.

This clone was recorded a few times. The chain has TRBV11-2 and TRBJ2-1; possible D gene TRBD2, 6 bases. The CDR3 totals 15 residues. Germline V gene data show CDR1 as SGHAT and CDR2 as FQNNGV. V lost 0 bases and J 4 bases, leaving 10 bases between the germline ends. CDR3 sequence (DNA): TGTGCCAGCAGCTTAGATGCTAGCGAGTACAATGAGCAGTTCTTC. It codes for CASSLDASEYNEQFF.